A single T cell receptor beta chain is shown here with its context. The antigen remains undetermined. This record belongs to a study of OX40 agonist ivuxolimab in advanced cancers. The wider study: Patients with hepatocellular carcinoma, melanoma, renal cell or head and neck cancer made up the dose-escalation patients.

The ends lost 0 bases at V and 7 bases at J; junction bases unmatched: 16. This CDR3 region has 19 residues. In germline, CDR1 is SGHAT, CDR2 FQNNGV. Here immunoSEQ multiplex PCR was the method, and the copy in TCRdb shows in-frame clones only, minus some. This table has fewer than 80,000 clones, roughly 85% appearing once. Study results and limitations: Average numbers of expanded clones were greater in CD8+ T cells than in CD4+.

This specimen consisted of CD4+ or CD8+ T cells sorted from blood, obtained in a trial of the OX40 agonist ivuxolimab. This rearrangement joins TRBV11-2 to TRBJ2-1; 9 nucleotides match TRBD2. The TCR originated in an adult with an advanced solid tumor such as melanoma, head and neck, liver or kidney cancer. The CDR3 region is CASSLEGLGGGAIVNEQFF. CDR3 nucleotide sequence: TGTGCCAGCAGCTTAGAAGGATTAGGCGGGGGGGCTATAGTAAATGAGCAGTTCTTC.